The sequence of this T cell receptor beta chain was determined in a study of cytomegalovirus exposure and HLA in healthy donors. Notes on this clone: Within the sample, other DNA sequences also encode this same CDR3.

Use of 60 Vbeta and 13 Jbeta primers characterized the PCR. Data came from immunoSEQ multiplex PCR; TCRdb stores just in-frame clones and leaves some out. The repertoire holds 160,000 or so clones, approximately 82% seen once, with more than 7% in the top ten. The CDR3 is made up of 15 amino acids. V was clipped by 6 bases and J by 0 bases, with 15 bases between them. In germline, CDR1 is MNHEY, CDR2 SMNVEV (reference sequence). The TCR originated in a male donor in good health and CMV-seropositive. The sample consisted of PBMCs. The chain links TRBV27 to TRBJ2-7, with D maybe TRBD1 (6 bases). The CDR3 coding sequence is TGTGCCAGCAGCTATAAGGGACACTCCTCCTACGAGCAGTACTTC. Its translation: CASSYKGHSSYEQYF.